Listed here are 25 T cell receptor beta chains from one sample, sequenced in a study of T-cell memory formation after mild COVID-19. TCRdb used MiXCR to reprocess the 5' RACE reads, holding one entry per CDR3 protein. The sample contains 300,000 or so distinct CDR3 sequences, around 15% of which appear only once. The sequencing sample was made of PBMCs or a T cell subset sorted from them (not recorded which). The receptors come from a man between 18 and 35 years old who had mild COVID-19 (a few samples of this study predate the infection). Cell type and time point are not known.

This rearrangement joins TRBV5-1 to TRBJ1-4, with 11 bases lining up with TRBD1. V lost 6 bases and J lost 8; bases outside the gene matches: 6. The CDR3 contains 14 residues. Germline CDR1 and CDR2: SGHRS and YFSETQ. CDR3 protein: CASKPGQGDEKLFF. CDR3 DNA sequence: TGCGCCAGCAAGCCGGGACAGGGGGACGAAAAACTGTTTTTT.

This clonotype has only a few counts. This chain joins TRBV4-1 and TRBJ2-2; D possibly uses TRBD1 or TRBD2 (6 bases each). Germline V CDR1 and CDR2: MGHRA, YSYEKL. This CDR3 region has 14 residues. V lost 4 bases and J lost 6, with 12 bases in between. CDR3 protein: CASSPTRTAGELFF. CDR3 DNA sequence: TGCGCCAGCAGCCCGACTAGGACAGCCGGGGAGCTGTTTTTT.

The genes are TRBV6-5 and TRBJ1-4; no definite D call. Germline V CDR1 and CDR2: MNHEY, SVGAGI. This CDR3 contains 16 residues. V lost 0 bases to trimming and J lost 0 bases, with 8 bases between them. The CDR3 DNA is TGTGCCAGCAGTTACTCGACCGTTGCAACTAATGAAAAACTGTTTTTT. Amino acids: CASSYSTVATNEKLFF.

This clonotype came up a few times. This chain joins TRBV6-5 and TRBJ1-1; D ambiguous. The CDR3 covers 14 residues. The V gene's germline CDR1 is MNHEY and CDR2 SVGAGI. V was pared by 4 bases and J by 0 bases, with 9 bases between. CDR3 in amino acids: CASSFGLLNTEAFF. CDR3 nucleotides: TGTGCCAGCAGTTTCGGACTGCTGAACACTGAAGCTTTCTTT.

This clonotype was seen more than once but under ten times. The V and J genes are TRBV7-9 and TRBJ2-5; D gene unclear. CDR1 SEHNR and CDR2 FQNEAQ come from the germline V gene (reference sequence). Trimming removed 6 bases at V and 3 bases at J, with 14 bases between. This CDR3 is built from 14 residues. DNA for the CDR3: TGTGCCAGCAGACAACCGACTGGAAAAGAGACCCAGTACTTC. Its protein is CASRQPTGKETQYF.

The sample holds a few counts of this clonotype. The CDR3 is CASSLTGGATEAFF. For the CDR3, the DNA is TGTGCCAGCAGCTTGACAGGGGGGGCCACTGAAGCTTTCTTT. The chain uses TRBV7-8 and TRBJ1-1; 9 bases are a match to TRBD1. J was trimmed by 4 bases and V by 3 bases; bases with no gene match: 3. The CDR3 has 14 residues. Germline lookup yields CDR1 SGHVS and CDR2 FQNEAQ.

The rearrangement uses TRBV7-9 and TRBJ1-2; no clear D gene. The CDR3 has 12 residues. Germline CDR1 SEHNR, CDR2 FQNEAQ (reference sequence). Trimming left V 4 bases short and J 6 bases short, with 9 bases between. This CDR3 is CASSSPTDGYTF. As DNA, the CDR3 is TGTGCCAGCAGCTCCCCGACGGATGGCTACACCTTC.

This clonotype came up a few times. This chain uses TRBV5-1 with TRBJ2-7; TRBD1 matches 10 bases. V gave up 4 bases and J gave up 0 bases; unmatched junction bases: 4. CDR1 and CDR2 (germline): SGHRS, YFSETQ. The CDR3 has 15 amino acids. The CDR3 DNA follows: TGCGCCAGCAGCAAGACAGGGGGCATCTCCTACGAGCAGTACTTC. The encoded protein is CASSKTGGISYEQYF.

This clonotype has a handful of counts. The CDR3 loop is CASSWLAGGSTQYF. The CDR3 DNA is TGTGCCAGCAGCTGGCTAGCGGGGGGGTCGACGCAGTATTTT. V usage is TRBV7-3 and J usage is TRBJ2-3; TRBD2 agrees at 12 bases. With V trimmed by 4 bases and J by 9 bases, 5 bases remained unmatched. The CDR3 spans 14 residues. CDR1 SGHTA and CDR2 FQGTGA come from the germline V gene.

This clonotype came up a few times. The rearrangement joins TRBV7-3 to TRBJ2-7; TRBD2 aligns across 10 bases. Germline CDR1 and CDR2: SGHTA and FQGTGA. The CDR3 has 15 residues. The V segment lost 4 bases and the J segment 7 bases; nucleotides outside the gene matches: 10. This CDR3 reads CASSSTLERGGEQYF. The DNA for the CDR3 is TGTGCCAGCAGCTCCACGCTCGAGCGGGGGGGAGAGCAGTACTTC.

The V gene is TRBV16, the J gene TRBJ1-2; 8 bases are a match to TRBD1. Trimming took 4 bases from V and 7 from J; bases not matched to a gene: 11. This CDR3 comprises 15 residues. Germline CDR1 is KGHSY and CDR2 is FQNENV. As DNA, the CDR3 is TGTGCCAGCAGCCTACCGGACAGGGAGGATTTTGGCTACACCTTC. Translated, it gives CASSLPDREDFGYTF.

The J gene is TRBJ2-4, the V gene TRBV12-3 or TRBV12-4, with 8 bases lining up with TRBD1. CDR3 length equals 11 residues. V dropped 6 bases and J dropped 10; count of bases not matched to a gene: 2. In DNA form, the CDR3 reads TGTGCCAGCAGCGGACAGGGAATTCAGTACTTC. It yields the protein CASSGQGIQYF.

The CDR3 region has the DNA TGCGCCAGCAGCCAAAGGGGGGGACCCACAGATACGCAGTATTTT. This gives the protein CASSQRGGPTDTQYF. The chain recombines TRBV4-3 with TRBJ2-3; D is possibly TRBD2 (7 bases). V lost 2 bases and J lost 2, with 11 bases in between. CDR1 and CDR2 from the germline V gene are LGHNA and YSLEER. The CDR3 sequence is 15 residues long.

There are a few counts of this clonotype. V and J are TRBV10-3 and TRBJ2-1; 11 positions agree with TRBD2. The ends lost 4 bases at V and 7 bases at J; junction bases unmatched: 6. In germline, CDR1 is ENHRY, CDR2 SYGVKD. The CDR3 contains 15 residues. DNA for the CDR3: TGTGCCATCAGTGTAACTAGCGGGGGTAGGAATGAGCAGTTCTTC. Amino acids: CAISVTSGGRNEQFF.

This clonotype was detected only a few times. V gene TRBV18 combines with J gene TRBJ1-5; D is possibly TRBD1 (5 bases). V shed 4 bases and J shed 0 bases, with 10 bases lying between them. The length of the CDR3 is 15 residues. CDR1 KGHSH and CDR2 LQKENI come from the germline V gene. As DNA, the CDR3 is TGTGCCAGCTCACAGGCTGGGGCTAGCAATCAGCCCCAGCATTTT. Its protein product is CASSQAGASNQPQHF.

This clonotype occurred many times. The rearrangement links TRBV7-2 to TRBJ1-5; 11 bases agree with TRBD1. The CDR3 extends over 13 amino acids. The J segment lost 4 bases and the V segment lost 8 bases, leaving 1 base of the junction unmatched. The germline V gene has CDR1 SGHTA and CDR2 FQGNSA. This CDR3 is CASGDRGNQPQHF. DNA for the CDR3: TGTGCCAGCGGGGACAGGGGGAATCAGCCCCAGCATTTT. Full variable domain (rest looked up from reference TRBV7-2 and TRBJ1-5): GAGVSQSPSNKVTEKGKDVELRCDPISGHTALYWYRQSLGQGLEFLIYFQGNSAPDKSGLPSDRFSAERTGGSVSTLTIQRTQQEDSAVYLCASGDRGNQPQHFGDGTRLSIL.

The CDR3: CASSLRAGADTEAFF. DNA for the CDR3: TGCGCCAGCAGCTTGAGGGCAGGGGCGGACACTGAAGCTTTCTTT. V gene TRBV5-1 combines with J gene TRBJ1-1, with D maybe TRBD1 (6 bases). V lost 1 base and J lost 3, with 13 bases in between. This CDR3 is built from 15 residues. From germline, CDR1 is SGHRS and CDR2 YFSETQ. Complete variable domain (other parts from reference TRBV5-1 and TRBJ1-1): KAGVTQTPRYLIKTRGQQVTLSCSPISGHRSVSWYQQTPGQGLQFLFEYFSETQRNKGNFPGRFSGRQFSNSRSEMNVSTLELGDSALYLCASSLRAGADTEAFFGQGTRLTVV.

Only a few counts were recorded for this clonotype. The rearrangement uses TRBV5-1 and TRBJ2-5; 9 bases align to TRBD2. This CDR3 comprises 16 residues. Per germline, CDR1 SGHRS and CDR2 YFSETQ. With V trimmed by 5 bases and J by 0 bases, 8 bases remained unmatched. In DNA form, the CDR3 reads TGCGCCAGCAGTGGTAGGGCTAGCGGGAACCAAGAGACCCAGTACTTC. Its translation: CASSGRASGNQETQYF.

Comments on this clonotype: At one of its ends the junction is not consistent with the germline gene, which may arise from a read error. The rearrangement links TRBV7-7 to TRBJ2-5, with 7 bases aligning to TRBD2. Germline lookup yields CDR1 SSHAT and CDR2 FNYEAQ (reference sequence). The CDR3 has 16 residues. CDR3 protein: CASSLDLGGGEETQYF. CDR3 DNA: TGTGCTAGCAGCTTAGATCTGGGCGGGGGAGAGGAGACCCAGTACTTC.

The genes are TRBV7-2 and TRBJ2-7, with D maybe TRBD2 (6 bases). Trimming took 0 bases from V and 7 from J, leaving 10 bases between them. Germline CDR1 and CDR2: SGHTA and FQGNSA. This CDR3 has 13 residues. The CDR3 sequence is CASSLARGWEQYV. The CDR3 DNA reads TGTGCCAGCAGCTTAGCGCGGGGTTGGGAGCAGTACGTC.

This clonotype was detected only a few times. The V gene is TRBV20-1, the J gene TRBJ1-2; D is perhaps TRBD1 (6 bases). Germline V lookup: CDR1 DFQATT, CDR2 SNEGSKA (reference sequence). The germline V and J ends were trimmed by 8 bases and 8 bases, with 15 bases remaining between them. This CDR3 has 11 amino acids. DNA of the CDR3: TGCAGTCCCGCACAGGGCTTCGGCTACACCTTC. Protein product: CSPAQGFGYTF.

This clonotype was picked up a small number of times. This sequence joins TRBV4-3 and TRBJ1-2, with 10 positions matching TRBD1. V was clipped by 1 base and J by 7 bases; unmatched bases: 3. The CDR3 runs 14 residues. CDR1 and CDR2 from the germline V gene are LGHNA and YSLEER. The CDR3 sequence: CASSQGQGASGYTF. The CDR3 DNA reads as TGCGCCAGCAGCCAAGGACAGGGGGCTTCTGGCTACACCTTC.

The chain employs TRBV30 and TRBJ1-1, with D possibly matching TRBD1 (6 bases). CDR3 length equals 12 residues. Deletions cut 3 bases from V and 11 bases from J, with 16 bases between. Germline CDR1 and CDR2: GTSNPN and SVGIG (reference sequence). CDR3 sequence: CAWSSGDRSAFF. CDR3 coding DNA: TGTGCCTGGAGCTCAGGGGATCGGTCCGCTTTCTTT.

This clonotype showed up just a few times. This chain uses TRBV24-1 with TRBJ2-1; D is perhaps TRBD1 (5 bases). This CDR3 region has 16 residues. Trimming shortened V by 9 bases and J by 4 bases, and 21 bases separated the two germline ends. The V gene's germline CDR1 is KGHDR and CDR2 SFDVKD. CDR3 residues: CATSQGVYRRYNEQFF. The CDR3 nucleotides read TGTGCCACCTCCCAAGGGGTTTATCGACGTTACAATGAGCAGTTCTTC.

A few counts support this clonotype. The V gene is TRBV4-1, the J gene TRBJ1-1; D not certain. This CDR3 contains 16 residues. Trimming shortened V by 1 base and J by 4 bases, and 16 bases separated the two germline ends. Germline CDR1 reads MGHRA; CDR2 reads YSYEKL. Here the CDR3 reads CASSQALPLAGTEAFF. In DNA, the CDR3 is TGCGCCAGCAGCCAAGCCCTCCCCTTAGCGGGCACTGAAGCTTTCTTT.